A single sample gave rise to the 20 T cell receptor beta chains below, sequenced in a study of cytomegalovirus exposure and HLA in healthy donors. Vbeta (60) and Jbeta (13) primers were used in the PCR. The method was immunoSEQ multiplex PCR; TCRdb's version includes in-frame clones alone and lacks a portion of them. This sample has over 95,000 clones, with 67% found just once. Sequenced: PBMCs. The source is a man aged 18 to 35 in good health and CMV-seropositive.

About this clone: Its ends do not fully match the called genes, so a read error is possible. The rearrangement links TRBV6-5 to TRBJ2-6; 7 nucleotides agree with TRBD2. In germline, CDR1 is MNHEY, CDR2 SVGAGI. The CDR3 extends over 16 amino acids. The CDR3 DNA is TGTGCCAGCGGTTACTCGAGCGGGGCTGGGGCCAACGTCCTGACTTTC. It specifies CASGYSSGAGANVLTF.

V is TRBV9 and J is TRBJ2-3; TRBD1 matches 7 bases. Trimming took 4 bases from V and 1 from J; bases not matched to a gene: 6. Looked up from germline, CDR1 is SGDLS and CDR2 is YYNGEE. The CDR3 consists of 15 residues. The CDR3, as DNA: TGTGCCAGCAGCTGGCGAGGGGGCGGCACAGATACGCAGTATTTT. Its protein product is CASSWRGGGTDTQYF.

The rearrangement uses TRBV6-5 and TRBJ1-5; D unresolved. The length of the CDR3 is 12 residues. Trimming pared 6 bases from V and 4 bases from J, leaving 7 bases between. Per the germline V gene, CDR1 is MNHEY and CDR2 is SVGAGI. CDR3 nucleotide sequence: TGTGCCAGCAGGGAGGGTAATCAGCCCCAGCATTTT. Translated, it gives CASREGNQPQHF.

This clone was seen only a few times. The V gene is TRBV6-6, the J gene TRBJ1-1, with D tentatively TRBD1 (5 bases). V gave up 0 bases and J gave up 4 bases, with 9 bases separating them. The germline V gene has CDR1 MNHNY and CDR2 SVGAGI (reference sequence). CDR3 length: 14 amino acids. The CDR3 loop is CASSYSAGITEAFF. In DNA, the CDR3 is TGTGCCAGCAGTTACTCGGCAGGGATCACTGAAGCTTTCTTT.

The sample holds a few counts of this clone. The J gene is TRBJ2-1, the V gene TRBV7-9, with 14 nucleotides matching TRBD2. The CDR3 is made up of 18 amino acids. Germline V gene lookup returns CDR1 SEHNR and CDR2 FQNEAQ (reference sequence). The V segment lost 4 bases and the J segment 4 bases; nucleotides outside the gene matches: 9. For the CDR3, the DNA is TGTGCCAGCAGCTCCGCGACTAGCGGGGGGGGTTATTACAATGAGCAGTTCTTC. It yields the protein CASSSATSGGGYYNEQFF.

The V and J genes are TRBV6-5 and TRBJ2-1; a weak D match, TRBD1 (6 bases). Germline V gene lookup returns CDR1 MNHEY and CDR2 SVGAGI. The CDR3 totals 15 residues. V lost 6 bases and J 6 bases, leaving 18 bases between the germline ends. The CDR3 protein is CASSFLTSRGNEQFF. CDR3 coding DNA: TGTGCCAGCAGCTTCCTGACGTCCAGGGGCAATGAGCAGTTCTTC.

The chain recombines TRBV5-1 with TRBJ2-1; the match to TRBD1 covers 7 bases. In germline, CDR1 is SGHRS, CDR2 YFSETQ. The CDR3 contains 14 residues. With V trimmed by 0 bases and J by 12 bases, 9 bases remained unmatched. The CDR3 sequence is CASSLGGTGAGQFF. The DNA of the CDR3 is TGCGCCAGCAGCTTGGGGGGTACAGGGGCCGGGCAGTTCTTC.

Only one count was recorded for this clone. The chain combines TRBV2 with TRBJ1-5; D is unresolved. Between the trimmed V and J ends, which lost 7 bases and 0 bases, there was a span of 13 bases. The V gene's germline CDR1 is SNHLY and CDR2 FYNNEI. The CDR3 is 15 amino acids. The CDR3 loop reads CASTREDYSNQPQHF. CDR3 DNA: TGTGCCAGCACCCGGGAGGATTATAGCAATCAGCCCCAGCATTTT.

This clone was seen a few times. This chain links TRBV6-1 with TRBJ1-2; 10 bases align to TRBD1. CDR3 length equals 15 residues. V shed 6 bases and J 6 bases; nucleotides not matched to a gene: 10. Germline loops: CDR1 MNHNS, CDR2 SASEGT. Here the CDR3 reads CASRAEDRGRNGYTF. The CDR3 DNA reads TGTGCCAGCAGGGCAGAGGACAGGGGGAGAAATGGCTACACCTTC.

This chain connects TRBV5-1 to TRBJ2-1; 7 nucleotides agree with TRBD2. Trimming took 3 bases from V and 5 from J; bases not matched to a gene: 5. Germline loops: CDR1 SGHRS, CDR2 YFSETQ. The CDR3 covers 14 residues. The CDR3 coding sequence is TGCGCCAGCAGCTGGGAGGGGCTGGACAATGAGCAGTTCTTC. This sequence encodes CASSWEGLDNEQFF.

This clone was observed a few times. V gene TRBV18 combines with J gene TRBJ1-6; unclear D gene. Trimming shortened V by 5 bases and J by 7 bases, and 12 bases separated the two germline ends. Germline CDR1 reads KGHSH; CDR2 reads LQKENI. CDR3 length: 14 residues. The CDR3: CASSVGRNNSPLHF. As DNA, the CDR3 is TGTGCCAGCTCAGTAGGCAGGAACAATTCACCCCTCCACTTT. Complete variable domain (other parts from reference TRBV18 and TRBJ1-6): NAGVMQNPRHLVRRRGQEARLRCSPMKGHSHVYWYRQLPEEGLKFMVYLQKENIIDESGMPKERFSAEFPKEGPSILRIQQVVRGDSAAYFCASSVGRNNSPLHFGNGTRLTVT.

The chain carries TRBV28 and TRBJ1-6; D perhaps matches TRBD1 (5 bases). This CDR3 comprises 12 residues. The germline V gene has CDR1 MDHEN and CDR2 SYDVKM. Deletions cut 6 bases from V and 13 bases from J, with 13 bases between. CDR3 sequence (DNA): TGTGCCAGCAGCCTCCCTCGGGGGCCCCTCCACTTT. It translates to CASSLPRGPLHF.

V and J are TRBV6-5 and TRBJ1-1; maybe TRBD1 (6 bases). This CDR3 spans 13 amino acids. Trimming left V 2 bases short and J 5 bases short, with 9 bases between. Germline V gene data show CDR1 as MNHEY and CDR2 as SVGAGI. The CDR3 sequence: CASSYPRGTEAFF. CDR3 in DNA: TGTGCCAGCAGTTACCCCAGGGGAACTGAAGCTTTCTTT.

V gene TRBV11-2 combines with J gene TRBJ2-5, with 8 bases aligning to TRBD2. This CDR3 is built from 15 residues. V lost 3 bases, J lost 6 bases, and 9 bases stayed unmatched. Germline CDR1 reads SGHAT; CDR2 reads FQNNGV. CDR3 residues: CASSFSTGGPQTQYF. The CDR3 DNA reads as TGTGCCAGCAGCTTCAGCACGGGGGGGCCGCAGACCCAGTACTTC.

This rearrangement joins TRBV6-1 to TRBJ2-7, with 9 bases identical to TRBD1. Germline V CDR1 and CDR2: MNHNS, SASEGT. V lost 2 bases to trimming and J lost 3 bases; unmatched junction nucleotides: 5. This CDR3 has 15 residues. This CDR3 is CASSERTGVHYEQYF. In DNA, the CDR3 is TGTGCCAGCAGTGAAAGGACAGGGGTGCACTACGAGCAGTACTTC.

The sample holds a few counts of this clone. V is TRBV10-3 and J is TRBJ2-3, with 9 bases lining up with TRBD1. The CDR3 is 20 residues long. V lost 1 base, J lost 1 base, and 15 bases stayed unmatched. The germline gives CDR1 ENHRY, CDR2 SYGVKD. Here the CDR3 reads CAISEYLEQGADSGTDTQYF. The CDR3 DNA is TGTGCCATCAGTGAGTACTTAGAACAGGGGGCCGACTCAGGCACAGATACGCAGTATTTT.

The CDR3 reads CASSIPAGDEQYF. The CDR3 DNA follows: TGTGCCAGCAGTATTCCGGCGGGGGACGAGCAGTACTTC. The chain employs TRBV7-9 and TRBJ2-7, with 7 bases identical to TRBD2. This CDR3 has 13 residues. J lost 5 bases, V lost 6 bases, and 7 bases had no gene match. Germline CDR1 and CDR2: SEHNR and FQNEAQ (reference sequence).

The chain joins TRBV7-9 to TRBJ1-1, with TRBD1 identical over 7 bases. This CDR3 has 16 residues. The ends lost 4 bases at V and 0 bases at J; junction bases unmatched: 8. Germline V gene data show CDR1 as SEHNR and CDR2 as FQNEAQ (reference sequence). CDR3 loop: CASSSYLGTVNTEAFF. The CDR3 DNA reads TGTGCCAGCAGCTCATATTTAGGGACAGTGAACACTGAAGCTTTCTTT.

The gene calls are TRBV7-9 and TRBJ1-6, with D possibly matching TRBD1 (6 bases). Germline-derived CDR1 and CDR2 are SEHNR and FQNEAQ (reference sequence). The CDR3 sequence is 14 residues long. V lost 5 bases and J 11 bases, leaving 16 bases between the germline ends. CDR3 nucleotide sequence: TGTGCCAGCAGCCTCAGGGGTCCAAACCCACCCCTCCACTTT. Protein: CASSLRGPNPPLHF. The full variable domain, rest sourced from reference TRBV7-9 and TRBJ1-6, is DTGVSQNPRHKITKRGQNVTFRCDPISEHNRLYWYRQTLGQGPEFLTYFQNEAQLEKSRLLSDRFSAERPKGSFSTLEIQRTEQGDSAMYLCASSLRGPNPPLHFGNGTRLTVT.

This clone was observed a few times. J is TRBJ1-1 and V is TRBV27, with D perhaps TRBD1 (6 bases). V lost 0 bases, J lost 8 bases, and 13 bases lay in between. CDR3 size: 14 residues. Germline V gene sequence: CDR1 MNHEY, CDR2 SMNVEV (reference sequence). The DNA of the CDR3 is TGTGCCAGCAGTTTATCGATGGGGCAGGGGGAAGCTTTCTTT. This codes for CASSLSMGQGEAFF.